This record concerns one T cell receptor beta chain sequence. The antigen remains unidentified. The data were obtained in a study of graft-versus-host responses after intestinal transplantation. Looking at the study overall: Recipients were all induced with anti-thymocyte globulin, then given tacrolimus and steroids for approximately 3 years.

General study findings and limits: Circulating GvH clones peaking coincided with falling HvG clones soon after transplant. Where graft-donor T cell macrochimerism was present, patients had high graft-versus-host to host-versus-graft clonal ratios in allografts.

Sequenced by immunoSEQ multiplex PCR; TCRdb stores in-frame clones only, minus some. The sample shows about 71,000 clones, about nine tenths of them seen only once. CDR1 is WNHNN and CDR2 is SYGVQD in the germline V gene (reference sequence). V was pared by 4 bases and J by 5 bases, with 5 bases between. The CDR3 is 12 amino acids. The sequencing here drew on unstimulated CD8+ T cells sorted from spleen or lymph node cells, taken before intestinal transplant. The rearrangement joins TRBV10-1 to TRBJ2-2, with D hard to call. This TCR was sampled from a human donor who received an intestinal transplant. CDR3 residues: CASSALTGELFF. In DNA form, the CDR3 reads TGCGCCAGCAGTGCTCTGACCGGGGAGCTGTTTTTT.